This TCR beta chain was identified in a study of monozygotic twins with inflammatory bowel disease. General study results and limits: Concordant and discordant twins showed no difference in repertoire similarity, possibly from limited power.

TCRdb reprocessed the 5' RACE reads, with one entry per CDR3 protein and no DNA. This sample contains 150,000 to 200,000 distinct CDR3 sequences. In germline, CDR1 is SSHAT, CDR2 FNYEAQ (reference sequence). CDR3 length equals 13 residues. Donors each gave approximately 2.5 ml of blood. Comment on this clonotype: Its antigen is unknown.

This chain connects TRBV7-7 to TRBJ2-1. This clonotype was obtained from a human donor with ulcerative colitis or Crohn's disease, or a healthy co-twin of an affected twin (not recorded which). Sequencing input: blood. The CDR3 region is CASSLEGINEQFF.